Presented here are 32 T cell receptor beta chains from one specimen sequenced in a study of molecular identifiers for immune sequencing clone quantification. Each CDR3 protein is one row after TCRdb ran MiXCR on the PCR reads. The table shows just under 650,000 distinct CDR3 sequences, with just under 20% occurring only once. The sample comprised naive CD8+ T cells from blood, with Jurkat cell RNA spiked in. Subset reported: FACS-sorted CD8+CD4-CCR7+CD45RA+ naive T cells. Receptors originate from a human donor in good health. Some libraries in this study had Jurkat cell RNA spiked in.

CDR3 sequence: CASSLMSGMNTEAFF. The CDR3 DNA sequence: TGTGCCAGCAGCTTAATGTCTGGGATGAACACTGAAGCTTTCTTT. The gene calls are TRBV13 and TRBJ1-1; D unclear. This CDR3 comprises 15 residues. Per germline, CDR1 PRHDT and CDR2 FYEKMQ (reference sequence). Trimming pared 2 bases from V and 0 bases from J, leaving 10 bases between.

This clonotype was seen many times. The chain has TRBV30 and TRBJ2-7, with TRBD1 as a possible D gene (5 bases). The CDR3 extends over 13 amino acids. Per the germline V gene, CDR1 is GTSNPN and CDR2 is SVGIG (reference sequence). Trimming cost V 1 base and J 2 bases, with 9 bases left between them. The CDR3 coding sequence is TGTGCCTGGAGTGCAGACAGAACCTACGAGCAGTACTTC. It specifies CAWSADRTYEQYF.

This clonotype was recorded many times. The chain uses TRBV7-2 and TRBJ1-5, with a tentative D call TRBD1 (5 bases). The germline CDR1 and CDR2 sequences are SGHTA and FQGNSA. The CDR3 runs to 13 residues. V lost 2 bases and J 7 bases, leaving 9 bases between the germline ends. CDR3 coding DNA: TGTGCCAGCAGCTTATTAGGGGAGCAGCCCCAGCATTTT. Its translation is CASSLLGEQPQHF.

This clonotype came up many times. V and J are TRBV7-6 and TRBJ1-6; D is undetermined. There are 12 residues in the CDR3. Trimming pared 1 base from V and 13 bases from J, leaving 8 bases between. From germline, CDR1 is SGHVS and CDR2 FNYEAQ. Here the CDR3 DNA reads TGTGCCAGCAGCTTAGGGGGTCGGCCCCTCCACTTT. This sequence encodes CASSLGGRPLHF. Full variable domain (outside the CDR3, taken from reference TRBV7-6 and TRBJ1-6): GAGVSQSPRYKVTKRGQDVALRCDPISGHVSLYWYRQALGQGPEFLTYFNYEAQQDKSGLPNDRFSAERPEGSISTLTIQRTEQRDSAMYRCASSLGGRPLHFGNGTRLTVT.

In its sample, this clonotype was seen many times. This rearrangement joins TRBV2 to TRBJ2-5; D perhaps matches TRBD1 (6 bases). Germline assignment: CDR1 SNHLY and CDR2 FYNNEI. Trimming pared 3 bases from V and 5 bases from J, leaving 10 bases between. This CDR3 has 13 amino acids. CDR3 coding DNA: TGTGCCAGCAGTGAGTGGGACATGGAGACCCAGTACTTC. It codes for CASSEWDMETQYF.

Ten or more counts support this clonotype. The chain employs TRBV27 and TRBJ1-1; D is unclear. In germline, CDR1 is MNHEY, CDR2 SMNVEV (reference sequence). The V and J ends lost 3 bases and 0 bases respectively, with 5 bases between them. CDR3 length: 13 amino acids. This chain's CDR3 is CASSFSLNTEAFF. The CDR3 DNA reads TGTGCCAGCAGTTTCTCGTTGAACACTGAAGCTTTCTTT.

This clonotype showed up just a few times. The CDR3 sequence is CAWSRGVQRDALEQYF. CDR3 nucleotide sequence: TGTGCCTGGAGCCGAGGGGTGCAGCGGGACGCCCTCGAGCAGTACTTC. This sequence joins TRBV30 and TRBJ2-7; 7 bases map to TRBD2. J was trimmed by 6 bases and V by 3 bases; bases with no gene match: 17. Per the germline V gene, CDR1 is GTSNPN and CDR2 is SVGIG (reference sequence). The CDR3 loop spans 16 amino acids.

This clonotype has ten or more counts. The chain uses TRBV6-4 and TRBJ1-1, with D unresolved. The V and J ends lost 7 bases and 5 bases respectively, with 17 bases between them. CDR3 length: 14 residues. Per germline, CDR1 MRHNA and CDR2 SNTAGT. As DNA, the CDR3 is TGTGCCAGCACCTCGTCCTGGGGAGATACTGAAGCTTTCTTT. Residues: CASTSSWGDTEAFF.

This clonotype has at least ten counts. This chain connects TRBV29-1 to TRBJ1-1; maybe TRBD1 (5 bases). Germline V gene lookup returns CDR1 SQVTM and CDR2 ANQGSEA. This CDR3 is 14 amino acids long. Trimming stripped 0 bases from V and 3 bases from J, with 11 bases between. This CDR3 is CSVEDLSRDTEAFF. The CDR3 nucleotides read TGCAGCGTTGAAGATCTCTCCAGGGACACTGAAGCTTTCTTT.

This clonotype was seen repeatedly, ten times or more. In nucleotides, the CDR3 is TGTGCCAACCAGAGCTCTGGGGCCAACGTCCTGACTTTC. Protein: CANQSSGANVLTF. This rearrangement joins TRBV25-1 to TRBJ2-6; D uncertain. The V gene's germline CDR1 is MGHDK and CDR2 SYGVNS. The CDR3 extends over 13 amino acids. Trimming removed 10 bases at V and 0 bases at J, with 7 bases between.

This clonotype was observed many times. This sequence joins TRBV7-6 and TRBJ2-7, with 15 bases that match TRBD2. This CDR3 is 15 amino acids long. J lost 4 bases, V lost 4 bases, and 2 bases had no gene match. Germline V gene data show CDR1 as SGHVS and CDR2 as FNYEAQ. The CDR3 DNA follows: TGTGCCAGCAGCTGGGGACTAGCGGGAGGTTACGAGCAGTACTTC. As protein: CASSWGLAGGYEQYF.

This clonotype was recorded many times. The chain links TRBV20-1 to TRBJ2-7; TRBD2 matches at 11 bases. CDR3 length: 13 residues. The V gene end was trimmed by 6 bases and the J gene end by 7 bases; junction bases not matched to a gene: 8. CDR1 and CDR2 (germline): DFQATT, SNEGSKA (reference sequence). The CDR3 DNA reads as TGCAGTGCCAAACTAGCGGGAGTGGGTGAGCAGTACTTC. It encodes CSAKLAGVGEQYF.

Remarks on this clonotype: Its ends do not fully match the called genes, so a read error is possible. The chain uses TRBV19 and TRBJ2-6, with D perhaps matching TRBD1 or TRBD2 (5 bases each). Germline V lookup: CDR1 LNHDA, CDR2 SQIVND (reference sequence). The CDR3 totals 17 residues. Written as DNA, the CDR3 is TGTGCCGGTAGTGTCGGGACCCGGGCTGCTGGGGCCAACGTCCTGACTTTC. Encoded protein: CAGSVGTRAAGANVLTF.

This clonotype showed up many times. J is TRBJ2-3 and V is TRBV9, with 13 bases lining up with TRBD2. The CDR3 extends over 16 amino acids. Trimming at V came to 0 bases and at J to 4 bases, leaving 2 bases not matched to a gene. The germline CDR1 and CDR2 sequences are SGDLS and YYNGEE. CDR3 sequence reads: CASSVELAGGPDTQYF. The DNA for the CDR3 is TGTGCCAGCAGCGTAGAACTAGCGGGAGGGCCAGATACGCAGTATTTT.

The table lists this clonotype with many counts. CDR3 sequence reads: CASSYSGDTQYF. The DNA of the CDR3 is TGTGCCAGCAGTTACTCCGGAGATACGCAGTATTTT. The gene calls are TRBV7-9 and TRBJ2-3, with D unclear. CDR3 length: 12 amino acids. From germline, CDR1 is SEHNR and CDR2 FQNEAQ (reference sequence). V dropped 6 bases and J dropped 5 bases, with 9 bases sitting between them.

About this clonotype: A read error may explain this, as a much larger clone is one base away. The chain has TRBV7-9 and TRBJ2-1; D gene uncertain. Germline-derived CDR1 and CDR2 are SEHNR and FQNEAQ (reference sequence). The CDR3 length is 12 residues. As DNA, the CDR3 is TGTGCCAGCAGCTTAGGAGTCCTCGAGCAGCTCTTC. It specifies CASSLGVLEQLF.

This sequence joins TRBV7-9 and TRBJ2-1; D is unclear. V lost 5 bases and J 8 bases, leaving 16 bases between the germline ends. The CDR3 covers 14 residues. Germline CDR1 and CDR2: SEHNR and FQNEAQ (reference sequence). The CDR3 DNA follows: TGTGCCAGCAGCGGGATTGGGCATATCCATGAGCAGTTCTTC. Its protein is CASSGIGHIHEQFF.

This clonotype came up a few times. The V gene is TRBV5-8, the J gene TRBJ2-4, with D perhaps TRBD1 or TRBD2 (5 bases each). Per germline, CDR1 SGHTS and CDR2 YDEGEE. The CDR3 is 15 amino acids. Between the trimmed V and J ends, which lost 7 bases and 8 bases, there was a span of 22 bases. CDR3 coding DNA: TGTGCCAGCCGCGCCCAAGGGGTTGCGGGTGACATTCAGTACTTC. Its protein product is CASRAQGVAGDIQYF.

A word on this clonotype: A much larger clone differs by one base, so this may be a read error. The CDR3 DNA is TGTGCCAGCGCATTAGGACTAGCGAGCTACGAGCAGCACTTC. This translates into CASALGLASYEQHF. The chain recombines TRBV28 with TRBJ2-7; 9 nucleotides align to TRBD2. This CDR3 is built from 14 residues. CDR1 and CDR2 from the germline V gene are MDHEN and SYDVKM.

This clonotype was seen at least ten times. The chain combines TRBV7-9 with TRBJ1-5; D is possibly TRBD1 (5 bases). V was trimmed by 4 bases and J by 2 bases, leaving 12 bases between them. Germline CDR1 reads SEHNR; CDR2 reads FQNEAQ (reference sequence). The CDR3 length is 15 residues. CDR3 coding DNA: TGTGCCAGCAGCTCAGAGCTACAGGGCAATCAGCCCCAGCATTTT. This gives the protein CASSSELQGNQPQHF. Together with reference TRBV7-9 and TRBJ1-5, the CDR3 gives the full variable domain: DTGVSQNPRHKITKRGQNVTFRCDPISEHNRLYWYRQTLGQGPEFLTYFQNEAQLEKSRLLSDRFSAERPKGSFSTLEIQRTEQGDSAMYLCASSSELQGNQPQHFGDGTRLSIL.

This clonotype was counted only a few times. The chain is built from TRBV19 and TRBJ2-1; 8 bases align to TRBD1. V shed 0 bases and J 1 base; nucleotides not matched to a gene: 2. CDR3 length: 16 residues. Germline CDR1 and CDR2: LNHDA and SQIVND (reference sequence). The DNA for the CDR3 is TGTGCCAGTAGTATAGATCAGGGGGCGTCCTACAATGAGCAGTTCTTC. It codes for CASSIDQGASYNEQFF.

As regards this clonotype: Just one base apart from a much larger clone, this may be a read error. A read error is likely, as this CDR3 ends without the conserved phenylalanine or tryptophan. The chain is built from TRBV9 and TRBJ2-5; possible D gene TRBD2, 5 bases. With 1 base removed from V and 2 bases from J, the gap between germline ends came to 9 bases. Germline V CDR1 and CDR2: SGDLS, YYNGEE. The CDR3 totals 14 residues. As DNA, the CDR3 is TGTGCCAGCAGCGTATTTGGACTTCAAGAGACCCAGTACCTC. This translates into CASSVFGLQETQYL.

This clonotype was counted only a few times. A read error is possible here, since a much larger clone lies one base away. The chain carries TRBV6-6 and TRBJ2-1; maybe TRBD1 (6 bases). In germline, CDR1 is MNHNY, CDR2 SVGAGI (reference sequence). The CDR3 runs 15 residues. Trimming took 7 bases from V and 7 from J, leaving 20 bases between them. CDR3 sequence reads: CASTRLGGRVNEQFF. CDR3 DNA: TGTGCCAGCACCCGCCTAGGGGGTCGGGTTAATGAGCAGTTCTTC.

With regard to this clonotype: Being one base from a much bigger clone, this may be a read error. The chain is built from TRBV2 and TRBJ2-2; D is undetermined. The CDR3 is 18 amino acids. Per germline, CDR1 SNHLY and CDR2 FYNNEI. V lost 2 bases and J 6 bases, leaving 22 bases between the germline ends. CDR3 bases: TGTGCCAGCAGTGAATTTCGGTTGACTGGTGGATCTTCCGGGGAGCTGTTTTTT. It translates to CASSEFRLTGGSSGELFF.

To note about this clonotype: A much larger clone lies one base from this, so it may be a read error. The CDR3 sequence: CASSQDYSLANAEQCF. CDR3 coding DNA: TGCGCCAGCAGCCAAGACTATAGCCTCGCGAATGCCGAGCAGTGCTTC. This chain uses TRBV4-3 with TRBJ2-7, with D unresolved. The germline gives CDR1 LGHNA, CDR2 YSLEER. The CDR3 totals 16 residues.

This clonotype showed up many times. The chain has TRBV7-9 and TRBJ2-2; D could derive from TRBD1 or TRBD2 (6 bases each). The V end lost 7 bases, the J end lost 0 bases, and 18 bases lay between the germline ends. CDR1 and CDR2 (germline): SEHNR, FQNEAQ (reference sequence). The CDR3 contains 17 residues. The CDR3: CASIHREVPSNTGELFF. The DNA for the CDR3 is TGTGCCAGCATCCACAGGGAGGTCCCTTCGAACACCGGGGAGCTGTTTTTT.

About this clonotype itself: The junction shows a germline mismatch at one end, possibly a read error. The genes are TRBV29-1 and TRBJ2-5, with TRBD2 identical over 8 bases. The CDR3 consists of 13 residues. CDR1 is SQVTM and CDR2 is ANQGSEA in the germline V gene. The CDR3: CSVEASGLENQYF. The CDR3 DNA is TGCAGCGTCGAAGCTAGCGGGCTAGAGAACCAGTACTTC.

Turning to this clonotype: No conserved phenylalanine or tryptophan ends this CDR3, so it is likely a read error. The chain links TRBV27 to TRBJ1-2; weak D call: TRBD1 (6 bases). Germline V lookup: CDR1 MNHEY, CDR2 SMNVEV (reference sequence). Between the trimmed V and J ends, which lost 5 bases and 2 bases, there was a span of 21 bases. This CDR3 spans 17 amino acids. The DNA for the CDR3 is TGTGCCAGCAGTCCCACAGGGACACTCATAGACAACTATGGCTACACCCTC. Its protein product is CASSPTGTLIDNYGYTL.

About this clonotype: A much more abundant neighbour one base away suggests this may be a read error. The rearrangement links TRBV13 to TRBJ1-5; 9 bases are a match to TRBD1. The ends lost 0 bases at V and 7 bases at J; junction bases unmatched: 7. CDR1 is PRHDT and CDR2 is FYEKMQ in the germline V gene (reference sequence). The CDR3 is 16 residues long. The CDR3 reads CASSLGSDRGDQPQHF. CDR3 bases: TGTGCCAGCAGCTTAGGCTCGGACAGGGGAGACCAGCCCCAGCATTTT.

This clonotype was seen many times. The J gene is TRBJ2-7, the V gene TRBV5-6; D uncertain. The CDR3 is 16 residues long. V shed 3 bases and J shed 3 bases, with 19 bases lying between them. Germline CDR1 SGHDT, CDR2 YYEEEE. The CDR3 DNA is TGTGCCAGCAGCTCGAGACGACATGGCCGGTACTACGAGCAGTACTTC. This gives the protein CASSSRRHGRYYEQYF.

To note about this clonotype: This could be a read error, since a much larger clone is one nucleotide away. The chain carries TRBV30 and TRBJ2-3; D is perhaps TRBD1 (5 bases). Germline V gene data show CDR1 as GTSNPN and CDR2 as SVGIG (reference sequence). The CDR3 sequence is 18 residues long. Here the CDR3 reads CAWRPDGYLPLSTGTQYF. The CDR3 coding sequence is TGTGCCTGGAGACCAGACGGCTACCTTCCCCTTAGTACAGGTACGCAGTATTTT.

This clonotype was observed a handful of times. CDR3 sequence: CASSQETGGRIDQPQHF. The CDR3, as DNA: TGCGCCAGCAGCCAAGAGACCGGGGGGCGCATCGATCAGCCCCAGCATTTT. The chain combines TRBV4-1 with TRBJ1-5, with D perhaps TRBD1 (6 bases). This CDR3 is built from 17 residues. Trimming left V 0 bases short and J 5 bases short, with 17 bases between. The germline V gene encodes CDR1 MGHRA and CDR2 YSYEKL.